This T cell receptor beta chain was found in a study of cytomegalovirus exposure and HLA in healthy donors (dated by TCRdb to about 2017). About the investigation overall: In an earlier analysis of fewer than 750 of the donors, 250 to 300 Gb of sequence data and some 120 million unique TCR beta sequences from 180 million or so T cells were reported. About 300 gigabases of sequencing data and roughly 81 million unique TCR sequences made up an early release that covered nearly 650 HLA-typed donors. The genetic ancestry cluster associated with self-reported Caucasian donors included 70% to 85% of the roughly 410 genotyped donors. The aim of the study was to test whether cataloging public T cell receptors could identify signatures of past pathogen exposure. The study profiled the T cell repertoires of hundreds of subjects by immunosequencing and related them to cytomegalovirus serostatus. A separate validation cohort of about 110 different subjects was used in addition to the roughly 700-subject first cohort. The study combined high-throughput TCR immunosequencing, statistical association of individual TCRs with disease status, and machine learning to predict cytomegalovirus infection status. A later analysis re-analyzed previously published TCR beta repertoires from 600 to 850 donors and added high-resolution HLA genotyping to study TCR occurrence patterns. Rather than using new phenotypic data, the later analysis identified candidate immune exposures from TCR beta sequences and from how often those sequences occurred across donors. To decide whether each TCR beta V gene segment behaved as functional or pseudogenic, an earlier analysis of approximately 590 of the donors relied on high-throughput TCR beta sequencing. Donor age, sex, ethnicity and CMV serostatus were collected together with the repertoire data. Genome-wide SNP genotypes for about three fifths of the roughly 700 donors were used in a later genetic analysis, which treated that subset as a discovery cohort. Every repertoire in the discovery cohort had been generated on one and the same sequencing platform. Both class I and class II loci were covered by HLA typing, at four-digit resolution. The number of donors typed differed by locus, with roughly 629-640 for A, B, C, DRB1 and DQB1, 522 for DQA1, over 600 for DPA1, and 400 to 490 for DPB1. A handful of DR-DQ haplotypes were handled as single units for association and clustering because linkage in the cohort was strong. Among around 400 genotyped donors of the cohort, an average of about 220,000 unique TCR beta nucleotide sequences was sequenced per donor, of which about 20% were non-productive.

A note on this clone: Its antigen specificity is not known. Base qualities are not at hand, and no much larger clone is one base apart.

Cut back by 4 bases and 3 bases, the V and J ends lie 13 bases apart. The CDR3 runs 15 amino acids, cysteine and phenylalanine included. The kept DNA is CDR3 alone, 45 bases in frame from the first base. The germline V gene (reference sequence) gives CDR1 as LNHDA and CDR2 as SQIVND. Broad study findings and their caveats: CMV serostatus was the only immune exposure information available for the cohort. In vitro tests confirmed that a few of the cytomegalovirus-associated TCR beta chains recognize cytomegalovirus antigens. A further reported finding was that TCR beta sequences accurately predicted the HLA-A and HLA-B alleles for most subjects in the first cohort. Correlated functional status among segregating V segments might reflect linkage disequilibrium, but an unknown experimental factor could not be ruled out. In a later analysis, HLA-associated TCR beta chains showed more clonal expansion and lower generation probabilities than non-associated chains that were equally common. A later analysis found that most CMV-associated TCR beta chains appeared HLA-restricted, with HLA associations seemingly driven largely by CMV exposure. This cohort had only TCR beta chains sequenced, and the lack of alpha or paired-chain data limited which features could be detected. HLA typing was unavailable for some donors at each locus, so association tests used only the typed subset. When HLA alleles, especially DR and DQ, strongly co-occurred, attributing TCR associations to individual alleles was difficult. Specific HLA alleles were associated with 15,000 to 20,000 TCR beta sequences at a false discovery rate of 0.05 in a later analysis. Because counts were too low, seventeen rarely observed V segments, including chromosome 9 orphons, were excluded from the earlier analysis of a few hundred of the donors. According to a later analysis, parvovirus B19, influenza, CMV and Epstein-Barr virus appeared linked to several top co-occurrence clusters. It was suggested by the authors that the approach could potentially be generalized to other disease states and immunological phenotypes. In a later analysis, the rate of TCR association differed among HLA loci, with DRB1 alleles having the most associated TCRs and HLA-C alleles having the fewest. In the study, 150 to 200 TCR beta chains were listed as associated with cytomegalovirus. An association between a missense DCLRE1C variant and V-gene and J-gene trimming of TCR beta chains was found in a later genetic analysis and replicated in an independent cohort. The classifier was reported to diagnose cytomegalovirus status with high specificity and sensitivity in both the original cohort and the validation cohort. The 87-base-pair reads could not distinguish some IMGT-functional V segments, including TRBV6-2 and TRBV6-3, so those segments were excluded. Broadly in line with IMGT annotations, most TCR beta V segments showed up in productive rearrangements about 87% or about 30% of the time in an earlier analysis of roughly 590 of the donors. According to a later genetic analysis, donors in an Asian-associated ancestry cluster had fewer N-insertions in productive TCRs than the roughly 670-donor mean. While some public TCRs were present in many individuals, most TCR sequences turned up only very rarely across donors. A cluster of highly shared sequence variants was judged likely to represent a technical artifact of the sequencing pipeline. The presence/absence analyses assumed that sequencing depth was roughly uniform across donors, and that assumption may not be true.

Libraries were constructed by the immunoSEQ multiplex PCR assay. For the multiplex PCR, a mixture combining 60 forward primers for TCR Vbeta segments and 13 reverse primers for TCR Jbeta segments was used. A multiplex PCR assay on genomic DNA amplified the CDR3 region of rearranged TCR beta genes. On the Illumina HiSeq System, the amplified TCR beta libraries were sequenced as 87-base-pair reads. The original methods were these. Across the 500 to 700 repertoires, a later analysis counted roughly 84 million unique TCR beta chains, around 10 million of which were shared by at least two donors. A nearest-neighbor algorithm error-corrected the raw reads and collapsed the reads into unique sequences, merging closely related sequences to remove PCR and sequencing errors. CDR3 sequences were aligned to IMGT reference sequences to assign V, D and J gene segments. For a sequence to be retained, a match of at least six nucleotides was required to both a V gene segment and a J gene segment. A rearrangement counted as productive if the CDR3 had no stop codons and remained in frame with V and J, and every other rearrangement counted as non-productive. CDR3 was defined by IMGT convention, running from the second conserved V-encoded cysteine to the conserved J-encoded phenylalanine. In an earlier analysis of just under 600 of the donors, sequences lacking an unambiguous match to a single V gene segment were excluded. In an earlier analysis of 587 of the donors, a V segment was called functional when productive rearrangements were above 56.7%, and segregating when the standard deviation between donors exceeded 5%. A statistical classification framework was built for diagnosing cytomegalovirus status from the catalog of TCR beta chain sequences. In a later analysis, V and J genes were assigned by comparing TCR nucleotide sequences against IMGT/GENE-DB human TR gene sequences. The TCRdist pipeline was used in a later analysis to assign CDR3 sequences and most-parsimonious VDJ recombination scenarios. In a later analysis, every TCR beta chain was defined by the combination of its CDR3 amino acid sequence and its V-gene family, and reads without a unique V-gene family were dropped. In a later analysis, approximately 640 highly shared, low-generation-probability nucleotide sequences were removed to address suspected cross-contamination and a sequencing artifact. In a later analysis, a clonal expansion index was calculated for each public chain from normalized within-repertoire ranks of inferred template counts. In a later analysis, generation probabilities were computed with a VDJ recombination model fitted to out-of-frame rearrangements, and the resulting probabilities were checked against IGoR. In a later analysis, hypergeometric tests were used to score TCR-TCR, TCR-HLA and TCR-CMV co-occurrence, with a repertoire-size bias correction applied to TCR pairs. A later analysis estimated false discovery rates by permuting HLA or CMV assignments 20 times. In a later analysis, co-occurring TCRs were grouped using DBSCAN, and TCRdist sequence similarity was added for clustering within HLA-allele-positive subsets. For co-occurrence clustering, repertoires with fewer than 30,000 or more than 120,000 public chains were excluded, along with several repertoires with anomalous nucleotide sharing. What TCRdb holds here is the immuneACCESS table cut down to in-frame rearrangements. Part of the clones is not present; checked against another copy, under half of the missing clones reflect an unresolved V gene, and the others are unexplained. V, J and clone size are those of that table, while D and trimming were read from the DNA. For this sample the table gives 150,000 or so clones, of which over 65% were detected only once. About 0.69% of the sample belongs to the ten largest clones.

The cohort was made up of approximately 670 healthy bone marrow donors. Cohort members were all nominally healthy when sampled, although unrecorded immune exposures were likely present. The donor tested CMV seronegative and was one of the 352 seronegative cohort members. A peripheral blood sample was provided by each donor, and peripheral blood mononuclear cells were used for TCR beta sequencing. The Qiagen DNeasy Blood Extraction Kit was used to extract genomic DNA from the blood cell samples. The source is a female donor in good health and CMV-seronegative. Sequencing was done on a sample of PBMCs. The sequence links TRBV19 to TRBJ1-5; the D segment could be TRBD1, given 5 matching bases. CDR3 region: CASSNAPGVNQPQHF. The nucleotides read TGTGCCAGTAGTAACGCGCCGGGGGTCAATCAGCCCCAGCATTTT.